This T cell receptor (beta chain) was recorded in a study of control samples from healthy donors and cancer patients. The repertoire was sequenced with immunoSEQ multiplex PCR; TCRdb's copy has only in-frame clones and lacks some. The sample has about 98,000 clones; over 60% are singletons. The TCR was taken from a woman aged 25 to 45 in good health. Material for sequencing was blood.

CDR3 protein: CASSYLRHDETQYF. The CDR3 bases are TGTGCCAGCAGTTACTTACGGCATGATGAGACCCAGTACTTC. The V call is TRBV6-2 or TRBV6-3, the J call TRBJ2-5; D call uncertain. V lost 1 base to trimming and J lost 5 bases, with 11 bases between them. The CDR3 spans 14 residues. Germline loops: CDR1 MNHEY, CDR2 SVGEGT.